This T cell receptor beta chain is from a study of T cells in Graves' hyperthyroidism and ophthalmopathy. Overall study context: The initial diagnosis was the point when peripheral blood was collected, ahead of any treatment.

This clonotype was picked up a small number of times. The CDR3 loop spans 14 amino acids. Germline CDR1 KGHDR, CDR2 SFDVKD. Trimming pared 5 bases from V and 4 bases from J, leaving 11 bases between. Amplification yielded TCR beta CDR3 regions, with RNA transcripts as the source. First-round RT-PCR of the TCR CDR3 relied on the HTBI primer set. From the multiplex PCR reads, TCRdb called clonotypes with MiXCR, one entry per CDR3 protein. Of some 300,000 distinct CDR3 sequences listed, less than 20% were seen once; the top ten hold roughly 40%. Uncontrolled infection, other autoimmune disease, pregnancy or lactation led to exclusion. Each diagnosis was grounded in clinical symptoms, serum thyroxine and TRAb, thyroid ultrasound, and orbital computed tomography.

V is TRBV24-1 and J is TRBJ2-1; D possibly corresponds to TRBD1 (5 bases). This clonotype was obtained from a man between 45 and 60 years old with Graves' ophthalmopathy. Sequencing was performed on blood. CDR3 residues: CATSVRGPYNEQFF. DNA for the CDR3: TGTGCCACCAGTGTAAGGGGTCCATACAATGAGCAGTTCTTC.